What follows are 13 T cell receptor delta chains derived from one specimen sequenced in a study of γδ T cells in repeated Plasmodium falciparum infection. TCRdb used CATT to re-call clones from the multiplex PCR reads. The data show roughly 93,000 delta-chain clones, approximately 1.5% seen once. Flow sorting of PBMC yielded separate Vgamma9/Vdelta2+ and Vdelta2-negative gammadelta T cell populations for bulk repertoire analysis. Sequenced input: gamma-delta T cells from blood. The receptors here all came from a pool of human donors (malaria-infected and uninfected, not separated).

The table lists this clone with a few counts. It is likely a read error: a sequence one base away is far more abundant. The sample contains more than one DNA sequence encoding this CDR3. CDR3 nucleotides: TGTGCCTGTGACAGTTTACTGGGAGATATATCCACCGATAAACTCATCTTT. Its translation is CACDSLLGDISTDKLIF. The rearrangement links TRDV2 to TRDJ1; D may be TRDD3 (6 bases). CDR3 size: 17 residues. The germline V gene has CDR1 GEAIGNYY and CDR2 EKD. V was pared by 2 bases and J by 1 base, with 19 bases between.

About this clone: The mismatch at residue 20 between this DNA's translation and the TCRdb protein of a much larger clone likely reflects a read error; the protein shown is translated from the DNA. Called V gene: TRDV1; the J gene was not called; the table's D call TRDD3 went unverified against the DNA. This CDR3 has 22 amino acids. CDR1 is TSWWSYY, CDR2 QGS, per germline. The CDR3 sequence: CALGEPTGITGGYAAGTDKPIF. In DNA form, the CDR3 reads TGTGCTCTTGGGGAACCTACGGGGATTACTGGGGGATACGCAGCGGGGACCGATAAACCCATCTTT.

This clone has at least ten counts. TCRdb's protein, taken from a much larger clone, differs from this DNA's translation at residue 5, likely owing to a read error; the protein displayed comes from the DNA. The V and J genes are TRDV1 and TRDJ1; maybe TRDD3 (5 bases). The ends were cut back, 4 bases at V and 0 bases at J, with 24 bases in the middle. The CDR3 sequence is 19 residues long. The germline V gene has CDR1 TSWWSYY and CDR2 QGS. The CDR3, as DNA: TGTGCTCTTGGGGGAACGTGGGGTCCCTCAGGGAAGTACACCGATAAACTCATCTTT. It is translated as CALGGTWGPSGKYTDKLIF.

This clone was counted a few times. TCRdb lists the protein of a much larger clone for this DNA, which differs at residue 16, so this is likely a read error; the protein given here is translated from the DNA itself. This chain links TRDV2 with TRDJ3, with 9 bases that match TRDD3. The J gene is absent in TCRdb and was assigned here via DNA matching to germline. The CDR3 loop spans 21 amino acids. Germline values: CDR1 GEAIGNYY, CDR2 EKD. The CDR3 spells CACDTEDGDTPSSWDARQMFF. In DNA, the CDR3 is TGTGCCTGTGACACCGAAGATGGGGATACGCCGAGCTCCTGGGACGCCCGACAGATGTTTTTC.

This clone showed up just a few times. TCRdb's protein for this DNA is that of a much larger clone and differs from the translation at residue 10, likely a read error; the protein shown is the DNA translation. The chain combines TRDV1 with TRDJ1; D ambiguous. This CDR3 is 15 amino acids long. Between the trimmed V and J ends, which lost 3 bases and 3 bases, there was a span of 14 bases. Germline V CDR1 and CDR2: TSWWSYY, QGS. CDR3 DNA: TGTGCTCTTGGGGATCACCTCAGTTCCGCCGATAAACTCATCTTT. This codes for CALGDHLSSADKLIF.

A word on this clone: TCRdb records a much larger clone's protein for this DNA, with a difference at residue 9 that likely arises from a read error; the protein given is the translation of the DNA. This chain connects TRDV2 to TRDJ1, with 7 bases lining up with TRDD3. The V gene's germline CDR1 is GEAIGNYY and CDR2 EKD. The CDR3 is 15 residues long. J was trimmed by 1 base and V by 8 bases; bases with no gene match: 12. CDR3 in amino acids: CAYIWGLSFTDKLIF. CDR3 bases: TGTGCCTACATCTGGGGGTTATCGTTCACCGATAAACTCATCTTT.

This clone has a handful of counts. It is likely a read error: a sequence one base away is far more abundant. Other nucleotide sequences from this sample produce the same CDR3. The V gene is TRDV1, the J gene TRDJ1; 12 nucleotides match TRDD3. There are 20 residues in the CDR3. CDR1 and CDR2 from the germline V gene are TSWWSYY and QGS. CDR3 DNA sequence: TGCGCTCTTGGGGACCGGAGAGCTGGGGGATACGAGTTGTACACCGATAAACTCATCTTT. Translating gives CALGDRRAGGYELYTDKLIF.

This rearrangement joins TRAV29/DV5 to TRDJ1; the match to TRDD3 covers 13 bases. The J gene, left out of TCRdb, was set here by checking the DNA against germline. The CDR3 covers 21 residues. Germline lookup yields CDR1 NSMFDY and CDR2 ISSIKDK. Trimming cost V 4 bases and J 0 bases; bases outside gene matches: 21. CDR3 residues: CAARLPRTGGYAPHDTDKLIF. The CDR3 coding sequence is TGTGCAGCACGTCTACCGCGTACTGGGGGATACGCGCCCCACGACACCGATAAACTCATCTTT.

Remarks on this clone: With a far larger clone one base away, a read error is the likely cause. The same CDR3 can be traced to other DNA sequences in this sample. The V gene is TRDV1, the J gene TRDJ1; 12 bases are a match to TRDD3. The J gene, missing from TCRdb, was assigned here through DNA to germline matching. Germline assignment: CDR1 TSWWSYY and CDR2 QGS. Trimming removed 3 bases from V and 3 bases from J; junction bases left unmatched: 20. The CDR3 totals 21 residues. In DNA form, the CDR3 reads TGTGCTCTTGGGGAGCTTCCCTCCCCGACTGGGGGATACCCCCCTTCCGATAAACTCATCTTT. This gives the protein CALGELPSPTGGYPPSDKLIF.

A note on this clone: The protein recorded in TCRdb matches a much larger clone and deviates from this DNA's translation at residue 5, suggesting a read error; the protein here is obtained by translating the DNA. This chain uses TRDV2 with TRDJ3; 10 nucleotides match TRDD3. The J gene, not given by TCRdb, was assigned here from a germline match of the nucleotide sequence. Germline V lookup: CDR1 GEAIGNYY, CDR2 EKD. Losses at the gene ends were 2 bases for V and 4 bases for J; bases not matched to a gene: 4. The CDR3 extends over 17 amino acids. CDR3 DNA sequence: TGTGCCTGTGACATGCTGGGGGATATTTGGGACACCCGACAGATGTTTTTC. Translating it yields CACDMLGDIWDTRQMFF.

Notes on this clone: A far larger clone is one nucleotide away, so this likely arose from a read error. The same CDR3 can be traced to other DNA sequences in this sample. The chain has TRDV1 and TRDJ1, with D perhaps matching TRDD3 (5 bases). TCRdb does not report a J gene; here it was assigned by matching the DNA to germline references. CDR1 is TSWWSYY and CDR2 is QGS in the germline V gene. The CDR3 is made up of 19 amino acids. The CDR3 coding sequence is TGTGCCCTTGGGGAACTAATTTCCGACCCGATGGGTGTCCAGGATAAACTCATCTTT. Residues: CALGELISDPMGVQDKLIF.

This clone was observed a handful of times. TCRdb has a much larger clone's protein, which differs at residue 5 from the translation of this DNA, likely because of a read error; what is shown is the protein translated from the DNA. The CDR3 loop reads CACDALKVGLRPYTDKLIF. The DNA of the CDR3 is TGTGCCTGTGACGCCCTAAAAGTGGGATTGCGACCCTACACCGATAAACTCATCTTT. This rearrangement joins TRDV2 to TRDJ1, with D possibly TRDD3 on 5 matching bases. The ends were cut back, 3 bases at V and 0 bases at J, with 25 bases in the middle. The germline CDR1 and CDR2 sequences are GEAIGNYY and EKD. CDR3 length: 19 residues.

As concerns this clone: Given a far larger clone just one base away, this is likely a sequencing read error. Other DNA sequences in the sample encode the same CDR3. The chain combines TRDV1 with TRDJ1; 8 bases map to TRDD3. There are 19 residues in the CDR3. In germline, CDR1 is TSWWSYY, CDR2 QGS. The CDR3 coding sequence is TGTGCCCTTGGGGAACCCATCCGCGGCGGGATACGAGGGACCGATAAACTCATCTTT. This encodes CALGEPIRGGIRGTDKLIF.